These 11 T cell receptor beta chains were sequenced from one sample in a study of blood T cell repertoires in COVID-19. Data came from immunoSEQ multiplex PCR; TCRdb stores just in-frame clones and leaves some out. There are approximately 250,000 clones in the sample; about nine tenths occur only once, and about 8.7% lies in the top ten. The sample consisted of peripheral blood. These receptors were collected from a middle-aged man with active or convalescent COVID-19.

Details on this clone: The same CDR3 can be traced to other DNA sequences in this sample. J is TRBJ1-2 and V is TRBV2; maybe TRBD1 (5 bases). Germline V gene sequence: CDR1 SNHLY, CDR2 FYNNEI. This CDR3 region has 15 residues. V lost 8 bases and J 4 bases, leaving 20 bases between the germline ends. The CDR3 loop reads CASGDSDGFSYGYTF. DNA for the CDR3: TGTGCCAGCGGGGACTCAGACGGGTTTTCCTATGGCTACACCTTC.

V and J are TRBV11-2 and TRBJ2-3, with D perhaps TRBD2 (5 bases). V gave up 4 bases and J gave up 0 bases, with 11 bases separating them. Germline V gives CDR1 SGHAT, CDR2 FQNNGV. This CDR3 has 15 residues. The CDR3: CASSSRGSSTDTQYF. CDR3 bases: TGTGCCAGCAGCTCACGAGGGTCTAGCACAGATACGCAGTATTTT.

The chain has TRBV6-6 and TRBJ2-1; D not certain. The CDR3 runs 16 residues. Germline CDR1 is MNHNY and CDR2 is SVGAGI (reference sequence). Trimming pared 5 bases from V and 6 bases from J, leaving 20 bases between. The CDR3 DNA sequence: TGTGCCAGCAGTGCCCCGCGGTCTAGGAGAATCAATGAGCAGTTCTTC. Amino acid sequence: CASSAPRSRRINEQFF.

This clone was seen only a few times. This rearrangement joins TRBV20-1 to TRBJ2-1; no definite D call. V was pared by 3 bases and J by 7 bases, with 7 bases between. Looked up from germline, CDR1 is DFQATT and CDR2 is SNEGSKA (reference sequence). The CDR3 spans 11 residues. The CDR3 bases are TGCAGTGCTAGTTACCTAAATGAGCAGTTCTTC. Amino acids: CSASYLNEQFF.

The rearrangement links TRBV7-2 to TRBJ2-1; TRBD2 matches at 8 bases. The V gene end was trimmed by 1 base and the J gene end by 8 bases; junction bases not matched to a gene: 13. The CDR3 is 17 residues long. Germline V gene lookup returns CDR1 SGHTA and CDR2 FQGNSA. CDR3 in DNA: TGTGCCAGCAGCTTAGTAGTAGCACCCGGGGGGGCCGATGAGCAGTTCTTC. Its protein is CASSLVVAPGGADEQFF.

The chain recombines TRBV19 with TRBJ1-2; TRBD1 agrees at 8 bases. Germline loops: CDR1 LNHDA, CDR2 SQIVND (reference sequence). The CDR3 is 14 amino acids. V lost 1 base to trimming and J lost 8 bases; unmatched junction nucleotides: 6. In DNA form, the CDR3 reads TGTGCCAGTAGTATAGGGCAGGGGGCGACCGGCTACACCTTC. Residues: CASSIGQGATGYTF.

This CDR3 is CASRGLAGVGFWVTQYF. CDR3 in DNA: TGTGCCAGCAGGGGACTAGCGGGGGTTGGTTTTTGGGTTACGCAGTATTTT. The V and J genes are TRBV27 and TRBJ2-3; 14 bases agree with TRBD2. With 6 bases clipped from V and 8 bases from J, the junction kept 13 bases outside the gene matches. CDR1 and CDR2 from the germline V gene are MNHEY and SMNVEV (reference sequence). The CDR3 sequence is 17 residues long.

The chain is built from TRBV11-2 and TRBJ2-5; 8 bases match TRBD1. Trimming cost V 5 bases and J 1 base; bases outside gene matches: 6. The germline gives CDR1 SGHAT, CDR2 FQNNGV. CDR3 size: 15 residues. The CDR3 spells CASSLRTGTQETQYF. The CDR3 DNA is TGTGCCAGCAGCCTACGGACAGGGACCCAAGAGACCCAGTACTTC.

This clone was counted once. The V and J genes are TRBV7-9 and TRBJ1-6; weak D call: TRBD1 (6 bases). The CDR3 runs to 15 residues. Germline assignment: CDR1 SEHNR and CDR2 FQNEAQ (reference sequence). Deletions cut 3 bases from V and 9 bases from J, with 15 bases between. In nucleotides, the CDR3 is TGTGCCAGCAGCTTCTTGGGACATGGGATTTCACCCCTCCACTTT. Amino acids: CASSFLGHGISPLHF.

The chain employs TRBV7-8 and TRBJ2-2; the match to TRBD1 covers 7 bases. The CDR3 is 14 amino acids. J was trimmed by 7 bases and V by 3 bases; bases with no gene match: 5. Germline loops: CDR1 SGHVS, CDR2 FQNEAQ. The CDR3 DNA reads as TGTGCCAGCAGCTTCTTACAGGGGAACGGGGAGCTGTTTTTT. It is translated as CASSFLQGNGELFF.

V usage is TRBV6-2 or TRBV6-3 and J usage is TRBJ2-3, with D unclear. CDR1 is MNHEY, CDR2 SVGEGT, per germline. V shed 2 bases and J shed 0 bases, with 3 bases lying between them. The CDR3 runs 13 residues. The CDR3 loop reads CASSYPSTDTQYF. CDR3 nucleotides: TGTGCCAGCAGTTACCCTAGCACAGATACGCAGTATTTT.